This record covers a single T cell receptor beta chain. Its target is not known. The data derive from a study of blood T cells in healthy people across ages. Study-wide results and caveats: A roughly linear age-dependent decrease characterized TCR beta diversity per million T cells.

This CDR3 contains 14 residues. CDR1 MNHEY and CDR2 SVGAGI come from the germline V gene. Trimming took off 2 bases at V and 6 bases at J, with 11 bases between the two ends. A second about 7 to 12 cycle PCR used barcoded and J-beta primers. One entry per CDR3 protein, called by TCRdb with MiXCR from the 5' RACE reads. In the table there are roughly 800,000 distinct CDR3 sequences, roughly 50% of which are singletons. This clonotype was sampled from a man aged 30 to 45 in good health. V and J are TRBV6-5 and TRBJ2-1; D remains unclear. Source material: blood. CDR3 sequence: CASSYGNWGNEQFF. Here the CDR3 DNA reads TGTGCCAGCAGTTACGGGAATTGGGGCAATGAGCAGTTCTTC.